A selection of T cell receptor beta chains follows, all from one sample in a study of monozygotic twins with inflammatory bowel disease. TCRdb derives one entry per CDR3 protein from the 5' RACE reads, leaving out DNA. The repertoire table contains 400,000 or so distinct CDR3 sequences. The sample comprised blood. Receptors originate from a human donor with ulcerative colitis or Crohn's disease, or a healthy co-twin of an affected twin (not recorded which). Each CDR3 is given with its conserved first and last residue. Fields, in order: V gene, J gene, CDR3 protein.

v_gene: TRBV6-5
j_gene: TRBJ2-2
CDR3aa: CASSYSRVFTGELFF

v_gene: TRBV10-3
j_gene: TRBJ2-7
CDR3aa: CAISEGGVYEQYF

v_gene: TRBV27
j_gene: TRBJ1-5
CDR3aa: CASSWRGWGQPQHF

v_gene: TRBV19
j_gene: TRBJ1-5
CDR3aa: CASRDPGHPNQPQHF

v_gene: TRBV5-5
j_gene: TRBJ1-2
CDR3aa: CASSSQGASMYGYTF

v_gene: TRBV14
j_gene: TRBJ2-2
CDR3aa: CASSHLTGANTGELFF

v_gene: TRBV2
j_gene: TRBJ2-5
CDR3aa: CASEEGRLQETQYF

v_gene: TRBV28
j_gene: TRBJ2-2
CDR3aa: CASTQPPSGRMMDTGELFF

v_gene: TRBV14
j_gene: TRBJ2-5
CDR3aa: CASSQAGDQETQYF

v_gene: TRBV10-3
j_gene: TRBJ1-5
CDR3aa: CAISELSGVQPQHF

v_gene: TRBV5-1
j_gene: TRBJ1-1
CDR3aa: CASSLATDSYNTEAFF

v_gene: TRBV20-1
j_gene: TRBJ1-2
CDR3aa: CSWGRLTDNYGYTF

v_gene: TRBV4-1
j_gene: TRBJ2-3
CDR3aa: CASSPLRASENTQYF

v_gene: TRBV20-1
j_gene: TRBJ1-1
CDR3aa: CSAEGGGGGAEAFF

v_gene: TRBV28
j_gene: TRBJ1-1
CDR3aa: CASSTSPGGKGNTEAFF

v_gene: TRBV12-3/TRBV12-4
j_gene: TRBJ2-3
CDR3aa: CASSSLLGDTQYF

v_gene: TRBV24-1
j_gene: TRBJ1-1
CDR3aa: CATSSGGGTEAFF

v_gene: TRBV9
j_gene: TRBJ2-1
CDR3aa: CASSVEGFVLAGGGNEQFF

v_gene: TRBV5-1
j_gene: TRBJ1-1
CDR3aa: CASSMDSNTEAFF

v_gene: TRBV27
j_gene: TRBJ1-1
CDR3aa: CASSLRQGRVNTEAFF

v_gene: TRBV20-1
j_gene: TRBJ2-1
CDR3aa: CSATPSMSNEQFF

v_gene: TRBV7-2
j_gene: TRBJ2-3
CDR3aa: CASSLAGGGMTDTQYF

v_gene: TRBV18
j_gene: TRBJ1-2
CDR3aa: CASSPIKGSSAGGYTF

v_gene: TRBV3-1
j_gene: TRBJ2-2
CDR3aa: CASSQSGSAGELFF

v_gene: TRBV7-2
j_gene: TRBJ2-5
CDR3aa: CASSLGGQGASETQYF

v_gene: TRBV12-3/TRBV12-4
j_gene: TRBJ1-1
CDR3aa: CASSLRTGLSTEAFF

v_gene: TRBV12-3/TRBV12-4
j_gene: TRBJ2-1
CDR3aa: CASSSPAGRVYNEQFF

v_gene: TRBV6-6
j_gene: TRBJ2-7
CDR3aa: CASTSGLVGDEQYF

v_gene: TRBV20-1
j_gene: TRBJ2-7
CDR3aa: CSAFDLTRDSVTSYEQYF

v_gene: TRBV6-1
j_gene: TRBJ1-1
CDR3aa: CASTPSTEIEAFF